The sequence of this T cell receptor beta chain was determined in a study of T cells in localized non-small cell lung cancer. The study's findings and limits: The highest T cell clonality was in uninvolved adjacent lung, above tumor. Appearances in adjacent lung were noted for a median about 60 of the top 100 tumor clones. The tumor had only one region sequenced, so heterogeneity remains possible. Higher blood T cell density went with longer overall survival.

Clones were sequenced by immunoSEQ multiplex PCR, and TCRdb holds only the in-frame ones, with some missing. This repertoire shows about 33,000 clones, approximately 90% found once; its top ten account for less than 6%. Concerning this clone: Its target is not known.

The sequence was collected from a man aged 35 to 70 with stage II lung adenocarcinoma. The source was PBMCs, collected before any cancer treatment.

The CDR3 nucleotides are TGTGCCAGCAGTTACCGGGGAAACGGCGGTGAAAAACTGTTTTTT. Translation gives CASSYRGNGGEKLFF. The chain combines TRBV6-5 with TRBJ1-4; D uncertain. CDR3 length equals 15 residues. V gave up 2 bases and J gave up 7 bases, with 14 bases separating them. Germline values: CDR1 MNHEY, CDR2 SVGAGI.